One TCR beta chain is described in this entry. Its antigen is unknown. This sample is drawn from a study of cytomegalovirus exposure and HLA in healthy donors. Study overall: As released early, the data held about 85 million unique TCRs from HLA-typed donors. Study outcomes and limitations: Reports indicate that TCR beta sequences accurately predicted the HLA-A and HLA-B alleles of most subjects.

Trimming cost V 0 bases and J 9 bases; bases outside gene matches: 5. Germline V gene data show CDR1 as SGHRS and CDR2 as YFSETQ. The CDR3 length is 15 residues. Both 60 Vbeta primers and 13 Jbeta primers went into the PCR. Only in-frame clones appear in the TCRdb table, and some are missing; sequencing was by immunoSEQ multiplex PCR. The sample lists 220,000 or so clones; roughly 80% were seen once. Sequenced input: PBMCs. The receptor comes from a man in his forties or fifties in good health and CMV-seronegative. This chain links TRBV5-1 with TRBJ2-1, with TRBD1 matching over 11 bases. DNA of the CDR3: TGCGCCAGCAGCTTGGCCGGGACAGGGGGGAGTGAGCAGTTCTTC. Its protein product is CASSLAGTGGSEQFF. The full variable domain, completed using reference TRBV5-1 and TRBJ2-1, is KAGVTQTPRYLIKTRGQQVTLSCSPISGHRSVSWYQQTPGQGLQFLFEYFSETQRNKGNFPGRFSGRQFSNSRSEMNVSTLELGDSALYLCASSLAGTGGSEQFFGPGTRLTVL.